This is a list of T cell receptor beta chains from one sample in a study of CD8+ T cells in alopecia areata. Assay used: immunoSEQ multiplex PCR; TCRdb lists only in-frame clones, some missing. Of 95,000 to 120,000 clones in the sample, 56% were seen once. The specimen comprised CD4+ T cells sorted from blood, sampled at week 24, from a patient treated with tofacitinib. The source is a human donor with alopecia areata. The CDR3 runs from the conserved cysteine through the conserved F or W. The order of the fields is CDR3 protein, J gene, V gene.

CDR3aa: CASSPQTSPGTGNYGYTF
j_gene: TRBJ1-2
v_gene: TRBV18

CDR3aa: CAISEQRDYEQYF
j_gene: TRBJ2-7
v_gene: TRBV10-3

CDR3aa: CASSVLPGQENEQFF
j_gene: TRBJ2-1
v_gene: TRBV5-1

CDR3aa: CASSYGYKFEQYF
j_gene: TRBJ2-7
v_gene: TRBV6-5

CDR3aa: CASSYTTLGNTIYF
j_gene: TRBJ1-3
v_gene: TRBV6-6

CDR3aa: CSVDAGRPTDTQYF
j_gene: TRBJ2-3
v_gene: TRBV29-1

CDR3aa: CASSTEGTGNTEAFF
j_gene: TRBJ1-1
v_gene: TRBV5-1

CDR3aa: CASSLVGGRNYGYTF
j_gene: TRBJ1-2
v_gene: TRBV5-6

CDR3aa: CASSSSTGHLNTEAFF
j_gene: TRBJ1-1
v_gene: TRBV9

CDR3aa: CASSQAYGETQYF
j_gene: TRBJ2-5
v_gene: TRBV4-1

CDR3aa: CASSGPSTEAFF
j_gene: TRBJ1-1
v_gene: TRBV5-6

CDR3aa: CASSYRGGDTQYF
j_gene: TRBJ2-3
v_gene: TRBV5-1

CDR3aa: CASSSLAGARETQYF
j_gene: TRBJ2-5
v_gene: TRBV2

CDR3aa: CASSTGLAGPQETQYF
j_gene: TRBJ2-5
v_gene: TRBV7-7

CDR3aa: CASSQDPVSYEQYF
j_gene: TRBJ2-7
v_gene: TRBV4-3

CDR3aa: CASSFRLAGGWNEQFF
j_gene: TRBJ2-1
v_gene: TRBV11-1

CDR3aa: CASSQSSEGTGQETQYF
j_gene: TRBJ2-5
v_gene: TRBV4-1

CDR3aa: CASSAPDRNDRVPKLFF
j_gene: TRBJ1-4
v_gene: TRBV4-1

CDR3aa: CASSTLGGLDEQFF
j_gene: TRBJ2-1
v_gene: TRBV6-6

CDR3aa: CASSIGGTGVETQYF
j_gene: TRBJ2-5
v_gene: TRBV9

CDR3aa: CASSLGAGGFETQYF
j_gene: TRBJ2-5
v_gene: TRBV4-1

CDR3aa: CSVVGQDGGLGAQHF
j_gene: TRBJ1-5
v_gene: TRBV29-1

CDR3aa: CASSEQVTTGELFF
j_gene: TRBJ2-2
v_gene: TRBV6-1

CDR3aa: CAWIRPGLQAYEQYF
j_gene: TRBJ2-7
v_gene: TRBV30

CDR3aa: CASSLVVGATGELFF
j_gene: TRBJ2-2
v_gene: TRBV5-1

CDR3aa: CASSFERGDTQYF
j_gene: TRBJ2-3
v_gene: TRBV4-3

CDR3aa: CAWSGGHNEQFF
j_gene: TRBJ2-1
v_gene: TRBV30

CDR3aa: CASSADPWTEAFF
j_gene: TRBJ1-1
v_gene: TRBV2

CDR3aa: CASGASWGQGAAGYTF
j_gene: TRBJ1-2
v_gene: TRBV30

CDR3aa: CASRSSGQGAWGYTF
j_gene: TRBJ1-2
v_gene: TRBV5-6

CDR3aa: CASSQESRSSYNSPLHF
j_gene: TRBJ1-6
v_gene: TRBV4-2

CDR3aa: CASRRGFQETQYF
j_gene: TRBJ2-5
v_gene: TRBV6-1

CDR3aa: CASSYEGAGNQPQHF
j_gene: TRBJ1-5
v_gene: TRBV2

CDR3aa: CAISERNYGYTF
j_gene: TRBJ1-2
v_gene: TRBV10-3

CDR3aa: CASSQDGGEEQFF
j_gene: TRBJ2-1
v_gene: TRBV4-3

CDR3aa: CASSSPGQSVSPLHF
j_gene: TRBJ1-6
v_gene: TRBV5-4

CDR3aa: CSVGGNYGYTF
j_gene: TRBJ1-2
v_gene: TRBV29-1

CDR3aa: CASSQDSGTDTQYF
j_gene: TRBJ2-3
v_gene: TRBV4-1

CDR3aa: CASSSRGHGSLWDTQYF
j_gene: TRBJ2-3
v_gene: TRBV5-4

CDR3aa: CASSWKGATNEKLFF
j_gene: TRBJ1-4
v_gene: TRBV5-1

CDR3aa: CSVVESGANVLTF
j_gene: TRBJ2-6
v_gene: TRBV29-1

CDR3aa: CAWSVRREQYF
j_gene: TRBJ2-7
v_gene: TRBV30

CDR3aa: CASSPPGTREGYTF
j_gene: TRBJ1-2
v_gene: TRBV4-1

CDR3aa: CASSSPWANEKLFF
j_gene: TRBJ1-4
v_gene: TRBV27

CDR3aa: CSAGQGTGTEAFF
j_gene: TRBJ1-1
v_gene: TRBV29-1

CDR3aa: CSADPTAVNEQFF
j_gene: TRBJ2-1
v_gene: TRBV29-1

CDR3aa: CASSRTIGGDTQYF
j_gene: TRBJ2-3
v_gene: TRBV4-3

CDR3aa: CASSSLNEQYF
j_gene: TRBJ2-7
v_gene: TRBV11-2

CDR3aa: CAWSATTSGNTIYF
j_gene: TRBJ1-3
v_gene: TRBV30

CDR3aa: CASSRGEGLFF
j_gene: TRBJ2-1
v_gene: TRBV6-5

CDR3aa: CSGRTAYEQYF
j_gene: TRBJ2-7
v_gene: TRBV29-1

CDR3aa: CSSARTGDDTQYF
j_gene: TRBJ2-3
v_gene: TRBV29-1

CDR3aa: CASSQGYDGYTF
j_gene: TRBJ1-2
v_gene: TRBV7-2

CDR3aa: CASSPPLSPSGANVLTF
j_gene: TRBJ2-6
v_gene: TRBV5-4

CDR3aa: CAINKEGGRNSPLHF
j_gene: TRBJ1-6
v_gene: TRBV6-1